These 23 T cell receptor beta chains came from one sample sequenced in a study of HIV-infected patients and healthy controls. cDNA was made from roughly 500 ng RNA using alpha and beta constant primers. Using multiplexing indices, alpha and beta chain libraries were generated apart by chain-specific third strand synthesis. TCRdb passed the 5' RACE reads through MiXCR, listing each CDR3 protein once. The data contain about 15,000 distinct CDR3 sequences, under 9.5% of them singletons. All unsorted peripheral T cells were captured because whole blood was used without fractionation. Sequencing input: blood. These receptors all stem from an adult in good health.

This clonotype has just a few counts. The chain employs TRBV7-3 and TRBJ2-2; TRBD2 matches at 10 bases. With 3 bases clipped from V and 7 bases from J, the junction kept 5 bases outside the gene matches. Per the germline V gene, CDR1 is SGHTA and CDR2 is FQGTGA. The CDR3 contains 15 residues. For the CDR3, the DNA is TGTGCCAGCAGCTTCGCTAGCGGGAGTGTCGGGGAGCTGTTTTTT. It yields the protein CASSFASGSVGELFF.

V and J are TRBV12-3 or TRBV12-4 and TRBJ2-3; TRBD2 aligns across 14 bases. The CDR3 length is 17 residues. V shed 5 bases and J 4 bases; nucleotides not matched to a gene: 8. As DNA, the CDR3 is TGTGCCAGCAGTATTCGCCGGACTAGCGGGAGGCCAGATACGCAGTATTTT. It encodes CASSIRRTSGRPDTQYF.

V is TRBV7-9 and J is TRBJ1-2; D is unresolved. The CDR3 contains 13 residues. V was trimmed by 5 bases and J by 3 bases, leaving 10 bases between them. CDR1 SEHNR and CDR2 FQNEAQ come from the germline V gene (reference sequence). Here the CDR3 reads CASSAHGDYGYTF. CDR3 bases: TGTGCCAGCAGCGCCCACGGCGACTATGGCTACACCTTC.

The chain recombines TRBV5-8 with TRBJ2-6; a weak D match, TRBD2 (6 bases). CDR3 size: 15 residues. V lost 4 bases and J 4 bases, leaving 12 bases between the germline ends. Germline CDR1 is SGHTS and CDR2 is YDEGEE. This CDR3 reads CASSTWRAGANVLTF. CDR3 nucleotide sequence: TGTGCCAGCAGCACGTGGAGGGCCGGGGCCAACGTCCTGACTTTC.

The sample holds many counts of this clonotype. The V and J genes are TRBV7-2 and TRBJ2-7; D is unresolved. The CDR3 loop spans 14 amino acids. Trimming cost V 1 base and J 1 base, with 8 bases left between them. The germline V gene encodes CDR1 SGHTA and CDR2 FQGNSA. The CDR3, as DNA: TGTGCCAGCAGCTTAGGTGCGAGATCCTACGAGCAGTACTTC. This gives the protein CASSLGARSYEQYF.

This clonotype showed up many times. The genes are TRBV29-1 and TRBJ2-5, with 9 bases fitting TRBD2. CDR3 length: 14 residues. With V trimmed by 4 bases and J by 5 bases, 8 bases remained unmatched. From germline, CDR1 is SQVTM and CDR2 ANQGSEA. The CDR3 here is CSVVSGSAAETQYF. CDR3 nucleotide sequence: TGCAGCGTTGTTAGCGGGAGTGCGGCGGAGACCCAGTACTTC.

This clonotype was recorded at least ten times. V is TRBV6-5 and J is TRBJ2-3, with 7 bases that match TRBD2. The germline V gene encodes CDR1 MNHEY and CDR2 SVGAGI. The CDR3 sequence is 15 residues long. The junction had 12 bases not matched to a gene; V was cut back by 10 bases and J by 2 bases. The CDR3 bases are TGTGCCACGCTTTCCCCAGCGGGGACCACAGATACGCAGTATTTT. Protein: CATLSPAGTTDTQYF.

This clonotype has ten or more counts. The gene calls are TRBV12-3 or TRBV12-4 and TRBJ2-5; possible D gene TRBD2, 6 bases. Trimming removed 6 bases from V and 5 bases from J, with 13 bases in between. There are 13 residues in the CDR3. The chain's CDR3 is CASSYGDWETQYF. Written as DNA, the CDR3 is TGTGCCAGCAGCTACGGGGACTGGGAGACCCAGTACTTC.

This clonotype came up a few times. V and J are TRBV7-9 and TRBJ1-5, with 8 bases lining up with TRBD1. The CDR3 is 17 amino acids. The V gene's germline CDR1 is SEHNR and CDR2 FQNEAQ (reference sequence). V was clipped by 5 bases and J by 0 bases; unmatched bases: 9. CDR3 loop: CASSLGQGPYSNQPQHF. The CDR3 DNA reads TGTGCCAGCAGCCTTGGACAGGGCCCATATAGCAATCAGCCCCAGCATTTT.

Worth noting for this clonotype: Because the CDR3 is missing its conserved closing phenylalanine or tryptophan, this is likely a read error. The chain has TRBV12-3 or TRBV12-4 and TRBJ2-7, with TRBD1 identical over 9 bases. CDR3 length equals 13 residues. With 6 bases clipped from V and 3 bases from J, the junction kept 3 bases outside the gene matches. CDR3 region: CASRPGQGYEQYL. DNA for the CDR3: TGTGCCAGCAGGCCGGGACAGGGCTACGAGCAGTACCTC.

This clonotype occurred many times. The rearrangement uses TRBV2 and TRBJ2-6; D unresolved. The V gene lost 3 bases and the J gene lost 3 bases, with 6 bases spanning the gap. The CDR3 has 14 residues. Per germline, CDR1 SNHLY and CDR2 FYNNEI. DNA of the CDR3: TGTGCCAGCAGTGACGATTTTGGGGCCAACGTCCTGACTTTC. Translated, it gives CASSDDFGANVLTF.

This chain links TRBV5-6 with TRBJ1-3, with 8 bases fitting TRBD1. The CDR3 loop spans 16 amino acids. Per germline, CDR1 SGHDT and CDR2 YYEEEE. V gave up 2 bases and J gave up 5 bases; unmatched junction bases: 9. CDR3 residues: CASSFRDRIRRNTIYF. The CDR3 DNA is TGTGCCAGCAGCTTTAGGGACAGGATTCGACGAAACACCATATATTTT. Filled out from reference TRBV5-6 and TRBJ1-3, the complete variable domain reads DAGVTQSPTHLIKTRGQQVTLRCSPKSGHDTVSWYQQALGQGPQFIFQYYEEEERQRGNFPDRFSGHQFPNYSSELNVNALLLGDSALYLCASSFRDRIRRNTIYFGEGSWLTVV.

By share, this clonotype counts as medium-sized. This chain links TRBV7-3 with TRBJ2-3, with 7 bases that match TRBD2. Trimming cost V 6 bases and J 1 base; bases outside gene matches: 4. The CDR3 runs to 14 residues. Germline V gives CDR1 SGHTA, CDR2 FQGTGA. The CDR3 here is CASRERGGTDTQYF. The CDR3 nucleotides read TGTGCCAGCAGAGAGCGGGGTGGCACAGATACGCAGTATTTT.

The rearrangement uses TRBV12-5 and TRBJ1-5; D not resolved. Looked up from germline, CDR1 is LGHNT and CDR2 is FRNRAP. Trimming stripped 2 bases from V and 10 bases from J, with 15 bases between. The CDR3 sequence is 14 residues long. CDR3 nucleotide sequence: TGTGCTAGTGGTTTGAATGCCGCTTTGGTACCCCAGCATTTT. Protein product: CASGLNAALVPQHF.

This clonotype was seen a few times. In DNA, the CDR3 is TGTGCCAGCAGTTATCTCCGACTAGCGGGAGTCTCAGGGCAGTTCTTC. Encoded protein: CASSYLRLAGVSGQFF. The gene calls are TRBV6-5 and TRBJ2-1, with 12 positions matching TRBD2. The V and J ends lost 3 bases and 12 bases, in that order; junction bases with no gene match: 12. CDR1 and CDR2 from the germline V gene are MNHEY and SVGAGI. The CDR3 extends over 16 amino acids.

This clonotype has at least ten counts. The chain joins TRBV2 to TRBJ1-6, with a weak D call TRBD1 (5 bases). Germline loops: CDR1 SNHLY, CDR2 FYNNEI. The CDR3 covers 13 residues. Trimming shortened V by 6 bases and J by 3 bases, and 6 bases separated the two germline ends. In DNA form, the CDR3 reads TGTGCCAGCAGGCAGGGCTATAATTCACCCCTCCACTTT. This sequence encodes CASRQGYNSPLHF.

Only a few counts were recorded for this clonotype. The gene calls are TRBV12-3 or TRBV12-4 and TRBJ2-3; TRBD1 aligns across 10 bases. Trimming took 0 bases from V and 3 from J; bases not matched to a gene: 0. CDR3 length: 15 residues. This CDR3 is CASSLAGQGTDTQYF. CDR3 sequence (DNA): TGTGCCAGCAGTTTAGCGGGACAGGGGACAGATACGCAGTATTTT.

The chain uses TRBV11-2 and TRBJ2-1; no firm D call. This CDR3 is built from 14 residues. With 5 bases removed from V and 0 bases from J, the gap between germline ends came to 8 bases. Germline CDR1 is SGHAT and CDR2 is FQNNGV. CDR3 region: CASSPLNSYNEQFF. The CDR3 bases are TGTGCCAGCAGCCCATTGAACTCCTACAATGAGCAGTTCTTC.

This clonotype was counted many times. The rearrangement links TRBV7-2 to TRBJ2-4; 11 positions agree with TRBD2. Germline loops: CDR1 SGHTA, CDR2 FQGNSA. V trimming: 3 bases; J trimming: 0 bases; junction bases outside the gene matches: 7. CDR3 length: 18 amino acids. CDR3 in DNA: TGTGCCAGCAGCTTTGAGACTAGCGGGGTCATAGCCAAAAACATTCAGTACTTC. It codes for CASSFETSGVIAKNIQYF.

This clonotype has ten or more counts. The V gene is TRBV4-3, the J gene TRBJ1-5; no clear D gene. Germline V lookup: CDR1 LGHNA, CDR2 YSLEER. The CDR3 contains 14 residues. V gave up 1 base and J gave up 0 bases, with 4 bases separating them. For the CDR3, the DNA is TGCGCCAGCAGCCAAGTAGGTAGCAATCAGCCCCAGCATTTT. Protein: CASSQVGSNQPQHF.

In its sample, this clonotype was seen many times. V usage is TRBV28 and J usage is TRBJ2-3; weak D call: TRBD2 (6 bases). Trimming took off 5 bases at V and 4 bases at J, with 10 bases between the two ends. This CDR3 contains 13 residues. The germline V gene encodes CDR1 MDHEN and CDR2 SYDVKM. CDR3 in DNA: TGTGCCAGCAGTCCCACGGGGGCAGATACGCAGTATTTT. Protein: CASSPTGADTQYF.

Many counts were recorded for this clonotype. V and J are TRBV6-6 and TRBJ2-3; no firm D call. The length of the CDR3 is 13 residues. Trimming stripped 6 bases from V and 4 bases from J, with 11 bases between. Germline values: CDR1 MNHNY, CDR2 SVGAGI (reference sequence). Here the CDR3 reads CASRTPTADTQYF. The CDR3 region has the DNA TGTGCCAGCAGGACCCCCACTGCAGATACGCAGTATTTT.

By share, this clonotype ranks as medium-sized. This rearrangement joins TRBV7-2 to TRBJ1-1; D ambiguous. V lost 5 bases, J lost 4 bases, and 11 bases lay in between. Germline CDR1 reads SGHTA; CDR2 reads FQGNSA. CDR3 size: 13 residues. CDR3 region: CASSASEFTEAFF. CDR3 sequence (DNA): TGTGCCAGCAGCGCGTCCGAGTTCACTGAAGCTTTCTTT.